One sample yielded the 23 T cell receptor beta chains listed below, sequenced in a study of blood T cell repertoires in COVID-19. Method: immunoSEQ multiplex PCR; TCRdb's copy keeps in-frame clones and lacks some. Here the sample spans about 370,000 clones, approximately 88% being singletons. The sequencing sample was made of peripheral blood. The receptors here all came from a young woman with COVID-19, enrolled during active disease.

The V call is TRBV9, the J call TRBJ2-1, with 10 nucleotides matching TRBD2. Germline V gene lookup returns CDR1 SGDLS and CDR2 YYNGEE. Trimming at V came to 7 bases and at J to 7 bases, leaving 8 bases not matched to a gene. The CDR3 loop spans 14 amino acids. The DNA of the CDR3 is TGTGCCAGCGGAGAGCGGGGGGGCCGGAATGAGCAGTTCTTC. It translates to CASGERGGRNEQFF.

This chain links TRBV2 with TRBJ1-2; TRBD1 aligns across 8 bases. The CDR3 is 15 residues long. Trimming removed 3 bases from V and 6 bases from J; junction bases left unmatched: 9. Germline assignment: CDR1 SNHLY and CDR2 FYNNEI. The CDR3 is CASSDGQGVPDGYTF. The CDR3 bases are TGTGCCAGCAGTGACGGACAGGGAGTTCCCGATGGCTACACCTTC.

The chain joins TRBV4-2 to TRBJ2-1, with a tentative D call TRBD2 (5 bases). V lost 0 bases and J lost 9, with 18 bases in between. Germline values: CDR1 LGHNA, CDR2 YNFKEQ. The CDR3 totals 16 residues. The CDR3 here is CASSQEVASTHGEQFF. CDR3 sequence (DNA): TGTGCCAGCAGCCAAGAAGTAGCGTCCACTCACGGTGAGCAGTTCTTC.

This clone showed up just a few times. V gene TRBV4-2 combines with J gene TRBJ1-5; D gene uncertain. V was shortened by 4 bases and J by 5 bases, with 9 bases between the two germline ends. Germline V gives CDR1 LGHNA, CDR2 YNFKEQ. This CDR3 spans 13 amino acids. The CDR3 spells CASSPDTYQPQHF. CDR3 nucleotides: TGTGCCAGCAGCCCTGACACGTATCAGCCCCAGCATTTT.

The V gene is TRBV9, the J gene TRBJ2-7, with D unresolved. V lost 0 bases to trimming and J lost 6 bases, with 10 bases between them. Germline V gene data show CDR1 as SGDLS and CDR2 as YYNGEE. CDR3 length equals 13 residues. CDR3 loop: CASSVATSGEQYF. CDR3 nucleotides: TGTGCCAGCAGCGTAGCTACGTCCGGCGAGCAGTACTTC.

The chain is built from TRBV19 and TRBJ1-1; D gene ambiguous. V dropped 4 bases and J dropped 1 base, with 10 bases sitting between them. Germline V CDR1 and CDR2: LNHDA, SQIVND (reference sequence). The CDR3 length is 14 residues. CDR3 protein: CASSTTPGNTEAFF. CDR3 nucleotide sequence: TGTGCCAGTAGTACCACCCCCGGGAACACTGAAGCTTTCTTT.

The chain links TRBV19 to TRBJ2-5; D remains ambiguous. V lost 5 bases, J lost 4 bases, and 8 bases lay in between. Per the germline V gene, CDR1 is LNHDA and CDR2 is SQIVND (reference sequence). This CDR3 has 12 residues. The CDR3 spells CASSYSSETQYF. In nucleotides, the CDR3 is TGTGCCAGTAGTTACAGTTCAGAGACCCAGTACTTC.

A few counts support this clone. CDR3 sequence (DNA): TGCAGCGTTGAGCCTTACAGGGTGTGGAGGACGCAGTATTTT. Amino acid sequence: CSVEPYRVWRTQYF. The chain couples TRBV29-1 to TRBJ2-3; maybe TRBD1 (6 bases). Germline V gene lookup returns CDR1 SQVTM and CDR2 ANQGSEA. The CDR3 spans 14 residues. V lost 3 bases and J lost 9, with 19 bases in between.

V gene TRBV7-9 combines with J gene TRBJ1-6; the D gene is possibly TRBD1 (6 bases). Trimming shortened V by 5 bases and J by 10 bases, and 9 bases separated the two germline ends. The CDR3 is 12 residues long. Germline CDR1 reads SEHNR; CDR2 reads FQNEAQ (reference sequence). This chain's CDR3 is CASSVTGSPLHF. The CDR3, as DNA: TGTGCCAGCAGCGTCACAGGGTCACCCCTCCACTTT.

The chain combines TRBV6-1 with TRBJ2-7; a possible D gene is TRBD2 (5 bases). From germline, CDR1 is MNHNS and CDR2 SASEGT. The CDR3 runs 14 residues. The V and J ends lost 1 base and 3 bases respectively, with 10 bases between them. This CDR3 reads CASSEGYGGYEQYV. For the CDR3, the DNA is TGTGCCAGCAGTGAAGGTTACGGAGGCTACGAGCAGTACGTC.

The chain couples TRBV7-2 to TRBJ2-1; the D gene is possibly TRBD2 (6 bases). This CDR3 has 15 residues. Trimming left V 9 bases short and J 0 bases short, with 15 bases between. Looked up from germline, CDR1 is SGHTA and CDR2 is FQGNSA. CDR3 DNA sequence: TGTGCCAGTCGAGTGGCGGGGAGCTCCTACAATGAGCAGTTCTTC. Translation gives CASRVAGSSYNEQFF.

V is TRBV19 and J is TRBJ1-5, with a weak D call TRBD1 (5 bases). Trimming took 5 bases from V and 0 from J, leaving 14 bases between them. CDR1 LNHDA and CDR2 SQIVND come from the germline V gene (reference sequence). The length of the CDR3 is 16 residues. CDR3 DNA sequence: TGTGCCAGTAGTCTAATCCAGGGTTTTAGCAATCAGCCCCAGCATTTT. Translated: CASSLIQGFSNQPQHF.

This chain joins TRBV24-1 and TRBJ2-5; TRBD1 aligns across 10 bases. From germline, CDR1 is KGHDR and CDR2 SFDVKD. V shed 4 bases, J shed 3 bases, and the junction held 4 bases outside the gene matches. This CDR3 region has 15 residues. CDR3 nucleotides: TGTGCCACCAGTGACCGGGGACAGGGGAAAGAGACCCAGTACTTC. This gives the protein CATSDRGQGKETQYF.

The gene calls are TRBV18 and TRBJ2-5; no definite D call. CDR3 length equals 15 residues. Trimming shortened V by 1 base and J by 2 bases, and 11 bases separated the two germline ends. Germline CDR1 is KGHSH and CDR2 is LQKENI. CDR3 nucleotides: TGTGCCAGCTCACCACTTCGCACTGAACAAGAGACCCAGTACTTC. Translation: CASSPLRTEQETQYF.

This chain uses TRBV7-9 with TRBJ2-7; tentative D call: TRBD1 (5 bases). V lost 1 base and J lost 3, with 13 bases in between. CDR3 size: 15 residues. The germline V gene encodes CDR1 SEHNR and CDR2 FQNEAQ (reference sequence). The CDR3 DNA is TGTGCCAGCAGCTTAGAGGATACAGGTTTCTACGAGCAGTACTTC. It codes for CASSLEDTGFYEQYF.

This chain connects TRBV6-6 to TRBJ2-7; TRBD2 matches at 10 bases. J lost 0 bases, V lost 6 bases, and 5 bases had no gene match. Germline CDR1 MNHNY, CDR2 SVGAGI (reference sequence). The CDR3 extends over 15 amino acids. The CDR3 DNA sequence: TGTGCCAGCAGCCGCGGACTAGCGGACTCCTACGAGCAGTACGTC. Protein sequence: CASSRGLADSYEQYV.

The rearrangement joins TRBV12-3 or TRBV12-4 to TRBJ1-1; 7 bases map to TRBD1. The CDR3 is 12 residues long. Unmatched junction bases numbered 1, after V lost 6 bases and J lost 3 bases. The CDR3 sequence is CASSRGDTEAFF. The CDR3 coding sequence is TGTGCCAGCAGCAGGGGGGACACTGAAGCTTTCTTT.

This chain uses TRBV5-5 with TRBJ1-2; TRBD1 is a possible D gene (5 bases). Looked up from germline, CDR1 is SGHKS and CDR2 is YYEKEE (reference sequence). This CDR3 comprises 15 residues. Trimming took off 0 bases at V and 8 bases at J, with 17 bases between the two ends. The CDR3 region is CASSLARTLLGGYTF. In DNA, the CDR3 is TGTGCCAGCAGCTTGGCCCGGACATTGCTGGGGGGCTACACCTTC.

This clone was recorded only once. In the same sample, other DNA sequences code for this CDR3. The V gene is TRBV18, the J gene TRBJ1-4; D is perhaps TRBD1 (6 bases). The CDR3 runs 13 residues. Trimming took off 3 bases at V and 6 bases at J, with 8 bases between the two ends. CDR1 KGHSH and CDR2 LQKENI come from the germline V gene. In DNA form, the CDR3 reads TGTGCCAGCTCACCCAACAGGGATGAAAAACTGTTTTTT. As protein: CASSPNRDEKLFF.

This sequence joins TRBV3-1 (or the pseudogene TRBV3-2) and TRBJ2-3; TRBD2 aligns across 9 bases. Germline V gene lookup returns CDR1 LGHDT and CDR2 YNNKEL (reference sequence). Unmatched junction bases numbered 7, after V lost 3 bases and J lost 0 bases. The CDR3 totals 17 residues. The CDR3 sequence: CASSHTETSGSTDTQYF. CDR3 in DNA: TGTGCCAGCAGCCATACCGAGACTAGCGGAAGCACAGATACGCAGTATTTT.

This chain uses TRBV15 with TRBJ1-5; D is unclear. The CDR3 is 17 amino acids. Germline values: CDR1 LNHNV, CDR2 YYDKDF (reference sequence). Trimming stripped 0 bases from V and 2 bases from J, with 14 bases between. The CDR3 nucleotides are TGTGCCACCAGCAGAGATCTGGCGGGCAGAGGCAATCAGCCCCAGCATTTT. Encoded protein: CATSRDLAGRGNQPQHF. The full variable domain, rest sourced from reference TRBV15 and TRBJ1-5, is DAMVIQNPRYQVTQFGKPVTLSCSQTLNHNVMYWYQQKSSQAPKLLFHYYDKDFNNEADTPDNFQSRRPNTSFCFLDIRSPGLGDTAMYLCATSRDLAGRGNQPQHFGDGTRLSIL.

The chain combines TRBV28 with TRBJ1-5, with D uncertain. The ends were cut back, 6 bases at V and 3 bases at J, with 6 bases in the middle. The CDR3 covers 12 residues. The germline CDR1 and CDR2 sequences are MDHEN and SYDVKM. CDR3 loop: CASRDTNQPQHF. The DNA for the CDR3 is TGTGCCAGCAGAGACACCAATCAGCCCCAGCATTTT.

With respect to this clone: At one end, the junction sequence differs from germline, possibly due to a read error. V is TRBV7-7 and J is TRBJ2-2; possibly TRBD1 for D (6 bases). The CDR3 spans 14 residues. Germline V gene data show CDR1 as SSHAT and CDR2 as FNYEAQ (reference sequence). In DNA form, the CDR3 reads TGTGCTAGCAGCACGGGACAGAACACCGGGGAGCTGTTTTTT. Its protein product is CASSTGQNTGELFF.